The 25 T cell receptor beta chains in this list originate from one sample, sequenced in a study of blood T cell repertoires in COVID-19. Some clones are missing from TCRdb's copy, which holds only in-frame ones; the method was immunoSEQ multiplex PCR. This table has about 120,000 clones, approximately 81% appearing once. The sequencing input was peripheral blood. These TCRs come from a man in his 60s with acute or convalescent COVID-19.

The chain recombines TRBV11-2 with TRBJ2-2, with 9 bases lining up with TRBD1. CDR3 length: 15 amino acids. V lost 1 base, J lost 4 bases, and 1 base stayed unmatched. Looked up from germline, CDR1 is SGHAT and CDR2 is FQNNGV. The CDR3 sequence: CASSLVGQGTGELFF. The CDR3 nucleotides are TGTGCCAGCAGCTTAGTGGGACAGGGCACCGGGGAGCTGTTTTTT.

The chain has TRBV5-6 and TRBJ2-1; the D gene is possibly TRBD2 (6 bases). The CDR3 loop spans 12 amino acids. Germline V lookup: CDR1 SGHDT, CDR2 YYEEEE. V shed 4 bases and J shed 9 bases, with 11 bases lying between them. The CDR3 DNA reads as TGTGCCAGCAGCATGGGACTGAGTGAGCAGTTCTTC. Amino acid sequence: CASSMGLSEQFF. The full variable domain, with the rest looked up from reference TRBV5-6 and TRBJ2-1, is DAGVTQSPTHLIKTRGQQVTLRCSPKSGHDTVSWYQQALGQGPQFIFQYYEEEERQRGNFPDRFSGHQFPNYSSELNVNALLLGDSALYLCASSMGLSEQFFGPGTRLTVL.

This clone was seen a handful of times. This chain uses TRBV7-7 with TRBJ2-5; perhaps TRBD1 as D (6 bases). Germline lookup yields CDR1 SSHAT and CDR2 FNYEAQ (reference sequence). The V end lost 0 bases, the J end lost 5 bases, and 10 bases lay between the germline ends. The CDR3 has 14 residues. In DNA, the CDR3 is TGTGCCAGCAGCTTAGCTGGGGGCGTTGAGACCCAGTACTTC. Translation: CASSLAGGVETQYF.

This clone has only a few counts. The chain recombines TRBV5-1 with TRBJ1-5; D gene ambiguous. The CDR3 sequence is 13 residues long. V lost 3 bases, J lost 7 bases, and 11 bases lay in between. Germline V gene data show CDR1 as SGHRS and CDR2 as YFSETQ. This CDR3 is CASSSGVGQPQHF. For the CDR3, the DNA is TGCGCCAGCAGCTCCGGGGTGGGGCAGCCCCAGCATTTT.

This clone was observed a few times. The chain carries TRBV7-8 and TRBJ1-1; a possible D gene is TRBD1 (5 bases). Germline V CDR1 and CDR2: SGHVS, FQNEAQ. The CDR3 has 15 residues. V shed 3 bases and J shed 1 base, with 12 bases lying between them. The CDR3 region is CASSFPGLGNTEAFF. Here the CDR3 DNA reads TGTGCCAGCAGCTTCCCGGGACTGGGGAACACTGAAGCTTTCTTT.

This clone was counted only a few times. The CDR3 sequence: CASSQGVQGTRGYTF. CDR3 DNA sequence: TGTGCCAGCAGCCAAGGGGTACAGGGGACTCGGGGCTACACCTTC. V is TRBV4-2 and J is TRBJ1-2, with 7 nucleotides matching TRBD1. After removal of 1 base from V and 8 bases from J, the junction contained 10 bases not matched to a gene. From germline, CDR1 is LGHNA and CDR2 YNFKEQ. The length of the CDR3 is 15 residues.

CDR3 residues: CASSAPGQGAGQPQHF. The CDR3 DNA follows: TGTGCCAGTAGTGCCCCGGGACAGGGGGCCGGGCAGCCCCAGCATTTT. V and J are TRBV19 and TRBJ1-5, with 12 nucleotides matching TRBD1. The V gene's germline CDR1 is LNHDA and CDR2 SQIVND (reference sequence). The CDR3 extends over 16 amino acids. The V and J ends lost 5 bases and 7 bases, in that order; junction bases with no gene match: 9.

The chain couples TRBV4-1 to TRBJ2-6; D not certain. The CDR3 is made up of 15 amino acids. Trimming stripped 0 bases from V and 6 bases from J, with 9 bases between. In germline, CDR1 is MGHRA, CDR2 YSYEKL. Here the CDR3 reads CASSQDSRLANVLTF. The DNA for the CDR3 is TGCGCCAGCAGCCAAGATTCCCGTCTGGCCAACGTCCTGACTTTC.

DNA for the CDR3: TGTGCCATCAGTGATTCCCGGACAGGGAGGCGAAATGAGCAGTTCTTC. Protein: CAISDSRTGRRNEQFF. The J gene is TRBJ2-1, the V gene TRBV10-3, with 8 bases aligning to TRBD1. The V segment lost 3 bases and the J segment 7 bases; nucleotides outside the gene matches: 11. Germline-derived CDR1 and CDR2 are ENHRY and SYGVKD. This CDR3 has 16 amino acids.

This rearrangement joins TRBV7-8 to TRBJ2-2; D perhaps matches TRBD2 (6 bases). Germline loops: CDR1 SGHVS, CDR2 FQNEAQ. V was clipped by 5 bases and J by 1 base, with 14 bases between them. This CDR3 contains 16 residues. CDR3 sequence (DNA): TGTGCCAGCAGCCGACATGGGGGAGGGAACACCGGGGAGCTGTTTTTT. It is translated as CASSRHGGGNTGELFF.

This chain uses TRBV10-3 with TRBJ1-2, with D unresolved. The V and J ends lost 5 bases and 0 bases respectively, with 22 bases between them. This CDR3 is 18 amino acids long. Germline lookup yields CDR1 ENHRY and CDR2 SYGVKD. As DNA, the CDR3 is TGTGCCATCAGTCGCGGAGGCAATAGAGAGGTCTCTAACTATGGCTACACCTTC. As protein: CAISRGGNREVSNYGYTF.

This chain joins TRBV28 and TRBJ2-1; no firm D call. Germline values: CDR1 MDHEN, CDR2 SYDVKM. Trimming took off 3 bases at V and 10 bases at J, with 7 bases between the two ends. CDR3 length equals 11 residues. The CDR3 loop is CASSLAGEQFF. In DNA, the CDR3 is TGTGCCAGCAGTTTGGCCGGGGAGCAGTTCTTC. The whole variable domain, remainder taken from reference TRBV28 and TRBJ2-1, is DVKVTQSSRYLVKRTGEKVFLECVQDMDHENMFWYRQDPGLGLRLIYFSYDVKMKEKGDIPEGYSVSREKKERFSLILESASTNQTSMYLCASSLAGEQFFGPGTRLTVL.

In this sample, this clone turned up once. The chain carries TRBV28 and TRBJ1-2; D is unclear. V lost 6 bases to trimming and J lost 2 bases, with 16 bases between them. The CDR3 is made up of 15 amino acids. CDR1 MDHEN and CDR2 SYDVKM come from the germline V gene. CDR3 sequence: CASSLGGFRNYGYTF. For the CDR3, the DNA is TGTGCCAGCAGCCTCGGAGGGTTTCGGAACTATGGCTACACCTTC.

The chain uses TRBV3-1 (or the pseudogene TRBV3-2) and TRBJ2-7, with D tentatively TRBD1 (7 bases). Germline V gene lookup returns CDR1 LGHDT and CDR2 YNNKEL (reference sequence). Trimming removed 4 bases from V and 4 bases from J, with 14 bases in between. CDR3 length: 14 amino acids. CDR3 DNA: TGTGCCAGCAGCCGCGGGACAGCGGCTTACGAGCAGTACTTC. Its protein is CASSRGTAAYEQYF.

This chain uses TRBV5-1 with TRBJ2-3; 10 nucleotides align to TRBD2. This CDR3 contains 17 residues. Per germline, CDR1 SGHRS and CDR2 YFSETQ. The junction had 8 bases not matched to a gene; V was cut back by 3 bases and J by 1 base. The CDR3 loop is CASSSPTSGEGTDTQYF. The CDR3, as DNA: TGCGCCAGCAGCTCCCCAACTAGCGGGGAGGGCACAGATACGCAGTATTTT.

The chain recombines TRBV19 with TRBJ1-5; no clear D. V was pared by 2 bases and J by 2 bases, with 10 bases between. CDR3 size: 15 residues. Germline loops: CDR1 LNHDA, CDR2 SQIVND (reference sequence). The CDR3, as DNA: TGTGCCAGTAGTATATCTCCAGGTCGCAATCAGCCCCAGCATTTT. Its protein is CASSISPGRNQPQHF.

CDR3 residues: CASSPQGGTEAFF. The CDR3 DNA follows: TGTGCCAGCAGCCCCCAGGGGGGCACTGAAGCTTTCTTT. The chain carries TRBV7-2 and TRBJ1-1; 7 bases agree with TRBD1. Trimming took 5 bases from V and 4 from J; bases not matched to a gene: 4. Per germline, CDR1 SGHTA and CDR2 FQGNSA. This CDR3 has 13 amino acids.

This chain connects TRBV28 to TRBJ1-1, with D possibly being TRBD1 (5 bases). CDR3 size: 14 residues. V lost 7 bases, J lost 4 bases, and 16 bases lay in between. CDR1 and CDR2 from the germline V gene are MDHEN and SYDVKM. In DNA form, the CDR3 reads TGTGCCAGCACCCCCGGGGGGTCGGCCACTGAAGCTTTCTTT. This sequence encodes CASTPGGSATEAFF.

The gene calls are TRBV28 and TRBJ2-7; D unclear. CDR1 is MDHEN, CDR2 SYDVKM, per germline. There are 12 residues in the CDR3. Trimming left V 6 bases short and J 3 bases short, with 9 bases between. The CDR3, as DNA: TGTGCCAGCAGCCCATGGAGCTACGAGCAGTACTTC. Encoded protein: CASSPWSYEQYF.

The rearrangement uses TRBV10-3 and TRBJ1-3, with D hard to call. This CDR3 spans 16 amino acids. Germline V CDR1 and CDR2: ENHRY, SYGVKD. V lost 4 bases and J lost 0, with 13 bases in between. CDR3 residues: CAISGGPRSSGNTIYF. Written as DNA, the CDR3 is TGTGCCATCAGTGGTGGGCCCAGAAGCTCTGGAAACACCATATATTTT.

The V call is TRBV6-2 or TRBV6-3, the J call TRBJ1-1, with D hard to call. Trimming removed 3 bases at V and 6 bases at J, with 5 bases between. CDR3 size: 11 residues. Germline CDR1 and CDR2: MNHEY and SVGEGT. The CDR3 DNA is TGTGCCAGCAGTTATACGGCTGAAGCTTTCTTT. Encoded protein: CASSYTAEAFF.

V usage is TRBV7-2 and J usage is TRBJ1-1; possibly TRBD1 for D (5 bases). CDR1 is SGHTA, CDR2 FQGNSA, per germline. V lost 4 bases and J 1 base, leaving 13 bases between the germline ends. The CDR3 totals 15 residues. The CDR3 DNA follows: TGTGCCAGCAGCTCCTCCGCTAGGGGGAACACTGAAGCTTTCTTT. Protein product: CASSSSARGNTEAFF.

The J gene is TRBJ1-2, the V gene TRBV6-5; D is unclear. The V and J ends lost 2 bases and 0 bases respectively, with 10 bases between them. Germline V gives CDR1 MNHEY, CDR2 SVGAGI. The CDR3 covers 15 residues. This CDR3 reads CASSYAAGTNYGYTF. CDR3 in DNA: TGTGCCAGCAGTTACGCTGCAGGTACTAACTATGGCTACACCTTC.

V gene TRBV6-5 combines with J gene TRBJ1-2, with D unclear. The CDR3 consists of 14 residues. Germline CDR1 is MNHEY and CDR2 is SVGAGI. The germline V and J ends were trimmed by 5 bases and 4 bases, with 14 bases remaining between them. This CDR3 is CASSPSDFSYGYTF. As DNA, the CDR3 is TGTGCCAGCAGTCCAAGTGACTTTTCCTATGGCTACACCTTC.

The chain has TRBV23-1 and TRBJ2-5; 9 positions match TRBD2. TRBV23-1 is an open reading frame whose function is uncertain. Losses at the gene ends were 2 bases for V and 3 bases for J; bases not matched to a gene: 10. The CDR3 is made up of 17 amino acids. CDR3 protein: CASSQRPGASGKETQYF. CDR3 coding DNA: TGCGCCAGCAGTCAACGTCCCGGGGCTAGCGGGAAAGAGACCCAGTACTTC.